This T cell receptor beta chain was observed in a study of blood T cell repertoires in COVID-19. In the study overall: Sample material is recorded as cDNA or gDNA derived from T cells, B-cell-depleted T cells, or PBMCs.

Germline loops: CDR1 SEHNR, CDR2 FQNEAQ (reference sequence). The CDR3 is 16 residues long. V shed 5 bases and J 8 bases; nucleotides not matched to a gene: 12. Per the original data handling: By means of reference gene primer amplification, nucleated cell counts were estimated. The table came from immunoSEQ multiplex PCR; TCRdb's copy has only in-frame clones and leaves some out. D and trimming come from the DNA, and the V and J calls and clone size come from that table. This sample carries about 98,000 clones, 70% to 90% of them seen once, and the ten largest clones take 4% to 5%. This chain connects TRBV7-9 to TRBJ1-4; TRBD1 aligns across 9 bases. The origin of this receptor is a man in his 70s with acute or convalescent COVID-19. The specimen was peripheral blood. The CDR3 coding sequence is TGTGCCAGCAGCCCGCAAGGGGGACAGGGACGAGAAAAACTGTTTTTT. This sequence encodes CASSPQGGQGREKLFF.